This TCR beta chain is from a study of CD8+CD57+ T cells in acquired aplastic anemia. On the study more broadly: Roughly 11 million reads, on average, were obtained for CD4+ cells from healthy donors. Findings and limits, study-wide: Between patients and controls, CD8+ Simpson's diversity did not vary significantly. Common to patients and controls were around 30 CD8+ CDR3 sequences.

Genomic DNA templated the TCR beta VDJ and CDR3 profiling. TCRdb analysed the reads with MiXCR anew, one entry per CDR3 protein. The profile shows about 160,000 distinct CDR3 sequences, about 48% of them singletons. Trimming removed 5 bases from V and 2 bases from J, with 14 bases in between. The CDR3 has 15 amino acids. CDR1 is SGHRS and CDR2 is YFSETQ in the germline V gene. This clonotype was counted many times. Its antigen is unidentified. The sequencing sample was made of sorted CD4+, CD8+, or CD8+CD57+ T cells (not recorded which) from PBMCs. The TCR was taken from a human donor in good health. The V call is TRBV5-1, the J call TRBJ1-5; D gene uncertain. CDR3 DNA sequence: TGCGCCAGCAGGTCCGGACCTCTTGGCAATCAGCCCCAGCATTTT. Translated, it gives CASRSGPLGNQPQHF. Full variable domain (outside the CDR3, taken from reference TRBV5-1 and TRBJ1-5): KAGVTQTPRYLIKTRGQQVTLSCSPISGHRSVSWYQQTPGQGLQFLFEYFSETQRNKGNFPGRFSGRQFSNSRSEMNVSTLELGDSALYLCASRSGPLGNQPQHFGDGTRLSIL.